Each of the 30 T cell receptor beta chains below was sequenced from the same sample in a study of post-analysis software for immune sequencing data. General study points: In patients, four to six TRBV segments were more frequent than in controls, with TRBV5-6, TRBV5-1 and TRBV20-1 among them.

Their cognate antigens are unknown. Libraries were made from TCR beta cDNA, and they carried unique molecular identifiers. TCRdb reanalysed the PCR reads using MiXCR and keeps one entry per CDR3 protein. The repertoire holds just over 250,000 distinct CDR3 sequences, about 38% seen once, with under 5% in the top ten. Sequences were obtained from blood. These receptors came from a girl under 18 with multiple sclerosis.

This clonotype was seen ten or more times. The chain employs TRBV29-1 and TRBJ2-3; 10 bases map to TRBD2. Germline V gene data show CDR1 as SQVTM and CDR2 as ANQGSEA. After removal of 3 bases from V and 4 bases from J, the junction contained 1 base not matched to a gene. This CDR3 spans 13 amino acids. The chain's CDR3 is CSVDSGGADTQYF. The CDR3, as DNA: TGCAGCGTTGACAGCGGGGGGGCAGATACGCAGTATTTT.

Many counts were recorded for this clonotype. V is TRBV10-2 and J is TRBJ2-1, with 8 nucleotides matching TRBD2. Germline-derived CDR1 and CDR2 are WSHSY and SAAADI. J lost 10 bases, V lost 0 bases, and 2 bases had no gene match. The CDR3 runs 13 residues. CDR3 sequence reads: CASSESQRGEQFF. Written as DNA, the CDR3 is TGCGCCAGCAGTGAGTCCCAGCGGGGGGAGCAGTTCTTC.

The chain recombines TRBV6-6 with TRBJ2-1; no firm D call. Germline assignment: CDR1 MNHNY and CDR2 SVGAGI (reference sequence). The CDR3 is made up of 13 amino acids. Trimming took off 2 bases at V and 5 bases at J, with 7 bases between the two ends. The CDR3 DNA follows: TGTGCCAGCAGTTACGCGACGGACAATGAGCAGTTCTTC. It codes for CASSYATDNEQFF.

This clonotype was seen many times. The genes are TRBV5-1 and TRBJ2-3; D is unclear. V was trimmed by 2 bases and J by 1 base, leaving 11 bases between them. This CDR3 is 15 amino acids long. From germline, CDR1 is SGHRS and CDR2 YFSETQ. The CDR3 DNA reads TGCGCCAGCAGCTTAATCCCGGAACGCACAGATACGCAGTATTTT. Protein: CASSLIPERTDTQYF.

The chain combines TRBV7-2 with TRBJ2-5; 16 nucleotides line up with TRBD2. Germline trimming cut 5 bases from V and 6 bases from J; bases unmatched to any gene: 9. The CDR3 spans 17 residues. Looked up from germline, CDR1 is SGHTA and CDR2 is FQGNSA. This CDR3 is CASSRGTSGRALKTQYF. The CDR3 coding sequence is TGTGCCAGCAGCCGTGGGACTAGCGGGAGGGCCTTGAAGACCCAGTACTTC.

This clonotype has a handful of counts. The chain joins TRBV7-2 to TRBJ1-4, with D possibly matching TRBD1 (5 bases). There are 20 residues in the CDR3. V lost 2 bases and J lost 0, with 22 bases in between. Looked up from germline, CDR1 is SGHTA and CDR2 is FQGNSA. The CDR3 reads CASSLPTRTRGLATNEKLFF. For the CDR3, the DNA is TGTGCCAGCAGCTTACCCACGCGGACTCGGGGACTTGCAACTAATGAAAAACTGTTTTTT.

This clonotype was counted a few times. V gene TRBV6-1 combines with J gene TRBJ1-4, with D maybe TRBD1 (5 bases). CDR3 length: 14 amino acids. Germline V lookup: CDR1 MNHNS, CDR2 SASEGT. With 6 bases removed from V and 6 bases from J, the gap between germline ends came to 14 bases. The CDR3 spells CASRGDLGDEKLFF. The CDR3 DNA sequence: TGTGCCAGCAGGGGCGACTTGGGGGATGAAAAACTGTTTTTT.

The chain couples TRBV13 to TRBJ2-7; TRBD1 might be the D (6 bases). CDR3 size: 14 residues. CDR1 and CDR2 from the germline V gene are PRHDT and FYEKMQ (reference sequence). The ends were cut back, 6 bases at V and 2 bases at J, with 14 bases in the middle. In nucleotides, the CDR3 is TGTGCCAGCAGTGGGGGCTATACTACCTACGAGCAGTACTTC. Residues: CASSGGYTTYEQYF.

Comments on this clonotype: This clone may be a read error of a much larger clone one base away. The gene calls are TRBV24-1 and TRBJ2-1; D might be TRBD2 (5 bases). The CDR3 is 16 amino acids. CDR1 is KGHDR, CDR2 SFDVKD, per germline. CDR3 DNA sequence: TGTGCCACCAGTGACCCGGGTTCTAGCTCCTACAATGAGCGGTTCTTC. Its protein is CATSDPGSSSYNERFF.

Of note for this clonotype: This may come from a read error, since a much larger clone is one base off. The chain has TRBV4-1 and TRBJ2-1; D is uncertain. Between the trimmed V and J ends, which lost 2 bases and 8 bases, there was a span of 16 bases. The germline gives CDR1 MGHRA, CDR2 YSYEKL. This CDR3 region has 15 residues. The CDR3 DNA is TGCGCCAGCAGCCAAAGGGTATACTATATCCATGAGCAGTTCTTC. As protein: CASSQRVYYIHEQFF.

This clonotype showed up many times. The V and J genes are TRBV28 and TRBJ2-1, with 11 bases aligning to TRBD2. This CDR3 comprises 14 residues. Trimming cost V 3 bases and J 10 bases; bases outside gene matches: 5. Germline CDR1 reads MDHEN; CDR2 reads SYDVKM. The CDR3 reads CASSFSGGAFEQFF. The DNA for the CDR3 is TGTGCCAGCAGTTTTAGCGGGGGGGCGTTCGAGCAGTTCTTC.

The chain is built from TRBV5-1 and TRBJ2-7; unclear D gene. V was trimmed by 1 base and J by 3 bases, leaving 2 bases between them. Germline lookup yields CDR1 SGHRS and CDR2 YFSETQ. CDR3 size: 11 residues. DNA for the CDR3: TGCGCCAGCAGCTTGCACTACGAGCAGTACTTC. Protein: CASSLHYEQYF.

This clonotype has a handful of counts. This rearrangement joins TRBV5-1 to TRBJ2-1, with a tentative D call TRBD1 (5 bases). The CDR3 has 15 residues. The V and J ends lost 0 bases and 2 bases respectively, with 9 bases between them. Germline V gene data show CDR1 as SGHRS and CDR2 as YFSETQ. The DNA of the CDR3 is TGCGCCAGCAGCTTGGGCAGGGTCCCCTACAATGAGCAGTTCTTC. Protein sequence: CASSLGRVPYNEQFF.

At least ten counts were recorded for this clonotype. The chain combines TRBV7-9 with TRBJ1-2; D gene ambiguous. V dropped 2 bases and J dropped 8 bases, with 3 bases sitting between them. Germline CDR1 and CDR2: SEHNR and FQNEAQ (reference sequence). The CDR3 covers 10 residues. The CDR3 spells CASSLRGYTF. CDR3 nucleotide sequence: TGTGCCAGCAGCTTACGCGGCTACACCTTC.

The chain uses TRBV20-1 and TRBJ1-5, with no clear D. Germline CDR1 and CDR2: DFQATT and SNEGSKA (reference sequence). The CDR3 length is 16 residues. V was shortened by 0 bases and J by 0 bases, with 12 bases between the two germline ends. The chain's CDR3 is CSARDLRGHSNQPQHF. As DNA, the CDR3 is TGCAGTGCTAGAGATCTGAGAGGCCATAGCAATCAGCCCCAGCATTTT.

This clonotype was seen at least ten times. This chain's CDR3 is CASSPQGTYNEQFF. CDR3 sequence (DNA): TGTGCCAGCAGCCCTCAGGGGACCTACAATGAGCAGTTCTTC. This sequence joins TRBV7-9 and TRBJ2-1; D is perhaps TRBD1 (6 bases). Trimming shortened V by 5 bases and J by 2 bases, and 10 bases separated the two germline ends. The CDR3 length is 14 residues. Germline V lookup: CDR1 SEHNR, CDR2 FQNEAQ (reference sequence).

The sample holds a few counts of this clonotype. This may stem from a read error, because a much larger clone lies one nucleotide away. This chain uses TRBV20-1 with TRBJ2-1, with 7 nucleotides matching TRBD2. Per the germline V gene, CDR1 is DFQATT and CDR2 is SNEGSKA (reference sequence). The V segment lost 8 bases and the J segment 5 bases; nucleotides outside the gene matches: 6. This CDR3 comprises 12 residues. The CDR3 region has the DNA TGCAGTCTGCGGGAGCTTAACAATGAGCAGTTCTTC. Protein: CSLRELNNEQFF.

At least ten counts were recorded for this clonotype. The V and J genes are TRBV20-1 and TRBJ2-4; D ambiguous. The CDR3 totals 17 residues. The V end lost 3 bases, the J end lost 9 bases, and 27 bases lay between the germline ends. Germline-derived CDR1 and CDR2 are DFQATT and SNEGSKA (reference sequence). The CDR3 coding sequence is TGCAGTGCTAGTGGTACGCGGTCCGACCTTGTGTCCTCCATTCAGTACTTC. This encodes CSASGTRSDLVSSIQYF.

This chain links TRBV4-1 with TRBJ2-4, with D perhaps TRBD1 (5 bases). Germline-derived CDR1 and CDR2 are MGHRA and YSYEKL. Deletions cut 0 bases from V and 9 bases from J, with 18 bases between. This CDR3 is 16 amino acids long. Written as DNA, the CDR3 is TGCGCCAGCAGCCAAGATCAGGCCAGGGCGGTTGGCATTCAGTACTTC. It encodes CASSQDQARAVGIQYF.

The chain is built from TRBV20-1 and TRBJ2-3; D is unclear. The germline V gene encodes CDR1 DFQATT and CDR2 SNEGSKA (reference sequence). There are 13 residues in the CDR3. The germline V and J ends were trimmed by 3 bases and 1 base, with 8 bases remaining between them. The CDR3 sequence: CSASSQGTDTQYF. In DNA, the CDR3 is TGCAGTGCTAGTTCTCAGGGCACAGATACGCAGTATTTT.

Comments on this clonotype: The germline gene is not matched at one end of the junction; a read error may be the cause. This chain joins TRBV7-2 and TRBJ2-3; no clear D gene. Germline V gives CDR1 SGHTA, CDR2 FQGNSA. The CDR3 is 14 amino acids. CDR3 region: CASSLWPDVDMQYF. The CDR3, as DNA: TGTGCCAGCAGCTTATGGCCGGACGTAGATATGCAGTATTTT. The complete variable domain, with remaining parts taken from reference TRBV7-2 and TRBJ2-3, reads GAGVSQSPSNKVTEKGKDVELRCDPISGHTALYWYRQSLGQGLEFLIYFQGNSAPDKSGLPSDRFSAERTGGSVSTLTIQRTQQEDSAVYLCASSLWPDVDMQYFGPGTRLTVL.

This chain uses TRBV20-1 with TRBJ1-5; no firm D call. In germline, CDR1 is DFQATT, CDR2 SNEGSKA (reference sequence). The CDR3 has 15 amino acids. The germline V and J ends were trimmed by 0 bases and 2 bases, with 11 bases remaining between them. CDR3 in amino acids: CSARESGRGNQPQHF. The CDR3 bases are TGCAGTGCTAGAGAGTCGGGTAGGGGCAATCAGCCCCAGCATTTT.

The DNA for the CDR3 is TGTGCCAGCAGTTTGCCGGAGGGCTCAGGGAGATTGGGGGCCAACGTCCTGACTTTC. Its protein is CASSLPEGSGRLGANVLTF. The chain couples TRBV12-3 or TRBV12-4 to TRBJ2-6, with D maybe TRBD2 (6 bases). This CDR3 has 19 amino acids. V gave up 3 bases and J gave up 4 bases, with 22 bases separating them.

This clonotype has a count of ten or more. The chain recombines TRBV5-5 with TRBJ2-1; D is ambiguous. The CDR3 runs to 15 residues. Looked up from germline, CDR1 is SGHKS and CDR2 is YYEKEE (reference sequence). The ends were cut back, 4 bases at V and 0 bases at J, with 11 bases in the middle. Here the CDR3 reads CASSTGYSSYNEQFF. The CDR3 nucleotides are TGTGCCAGCAGCACCGGGTACAGCTCCTACAATGAGCAGTTCTTC.

This clonotype was counted ten times or more. The chain uses TRBV27 and TRBJ2-4; D is unresolved. The germline V gene has CDR1 MNHEY and CDR2 SMNVEV (reference sequence). Trimming took off 5 bases at V and 6 bases at J, with 20 bases between the two ends. CDR3 length equals 16 residues. CDR3 bases: TGTGCCAGCAGTCCCCGCATGGCTTTCAGTGGAAACATTCAGTACTTC. This sequence encodes CASSPRMAFSGNIQYF.

The CDR3 spells CASGGGGFNEKLFF. The DNA for the CDR3 is TGTGCCAGCGGGGGGGGAGGATTTAATGAAAAACTGTTTTTT. The gene calls are TRBV12-3 or TRBV12-4 and TRBJ1-4, with D possibly matching TRBD1 (5 bases). The CDR3 loop spans 14 amino acids. V was clipped by 8 bases and J by 4 bases, with 14 bases between them.

This clonotype appeared many times. J is TRBJ2-1 and V is TRBV25-1; TRBD2 might be the D (7 bases). V dropped 4 bases and J dropped 6 bases, with 22 bases sitting between them. Per the germline V gene, CDR1 is MGHDK and CDR2 is SYGVNS. The CDR3 sequence is 17 residues long. CDR3 sequence: CASSGGGDTESSNEQFF. In nucleotides, the CDR3 is TGTGCCAGCAGTGGAGGGGGGGACACAGAGAGTTCCAATGAGCAGTTCTTC.

This clonotype was picked up many times. The chain couples TRBV29-1 to TRBJ2-5; 7 bases map to TRBD2. Trimming at V came to 2 bases and at J to 2 bases, leaving 5 bases not matched to a gene. The CDR3 is made up of 14 amino acids. Germline lookup yields CDR1 SQVTM and CDR2 ANQGSEA. In nucleotides, the CDR3 is TGCAGCGTTGAACTAACTAGCGCGCAAGAGACCCAGTACTTC. Its translation: CSVELTSAQETQYF. Full variable domain (remainder filled in from reference TRBV29-1 and TRBJ2-5): SAVISQKPSRDICQRGTSLTIQCQVDSQVTMMFWYRQQPGQSLTLIATANQGSEATYESGFVIDKFPISRPNLTFSTLTVSNMSPEDSSIYLCSVELTSAQETQYFGPGTRLLVL.

Comment on this clonotype: A much bigger clone sits one base away, suggesting this may be a read error. The chain recombines TRBV29-1 with TRBJ1-2; 8 nucleotides match TRBD1. The CDR3 runs 12 residues. Germline CDR1 reads SQVTM; CDR2 reads ANQGSEA. The CDR3 is CGGEDRGWGYTF. CDR3 DNA: TGCGGCGGGGAAGACAGGGGCTGGGGCTACACCTTC.

As for this clonotype: A clone one base away is much larger, so this may be a read error. The chain carries TRBV12-3 or TRBV12-4 and TRBJ2-7; 7 bases are shared with TRBD1. This CDR3 comprises 14 residues. CDR3 sequence (DNA): TGTGTCAGCAGTCCTCACAGGGGCACCTACGAGCAGTACTTC. Its translation: CVSSPHRGTYEQYF.